The rows below give T cell receptor beta chains drawn from one sample of a study of T cells in Graves' hyperthyroidism and ophthalmopathy. TCRdb analysed the multiplex PCR reads with MiXCR anew, one entry per CDR3 protein. Seen here are fewer than 650,000 distinct CDR3 sequences, 14% observed once, and the top ten hold approximately 15%. Input material: blood. These receptor sequences come from a middle-aged woman with Graves' hyperthyroidism. CDR3s include the opening cysteine and the closing phenylalanine or tryptophan. Each record gives: V gene, clone size, D gene, J gene, CDR3 protein, CDR3 DNA. D genes are given only for firm matches. Some rows mark clone size as missing; the rest say once, few, many or name a class of expanded clone.

>TRBV11-2|many|.|TRBJ2-3
CASSFHEDSPDTQYF
TGTGCCAGCAGCTTCCACGAAGATTCTCCAGATACGCAGTATTTT
>TRBV14|few|TRBD2|TRBJ2-1
CASRRTSGTLYNEQFF
TGTGCCAGCAGAAGGACTAGCGGGACCCTCTACAATGAGCAGTTCTTC
>TRBV12-3/TRBV12-4|few|TRBD2|TRBJ2-1
CASFSGRANEQFF
TGTGCCAGCTTTAGCGGGAGGGCAAATGAGCAGTTCTTC
>TRBV2|many|TRBD2|TRBJ2-5
CASSEPSGALETQYF
TGTGCCAGCAGTGAACCTAGCGGGGCCTTGGAGACCCAGTACTTC
>TRBV19|.|TRBD1|TRBJ2-2
CASSVQGTGELFF
TGTGCCAGTAGCGTACAGGGGACCGGGGAGCTGTTTTTT
>TRBV5-1|.|.|TRBJ1-2
CASSSTDYYGYTF
TGCGCCAGCAGCTCCACAGACTACTATGGCTACACCTTC
>TRBV5-1|many|.|TRBJ2-1
CASSLTQGPAGDEQFF
TGCGCCAGCAGCTTGACCCAGGGACCCGCCGGGGATGAGCAGTTCTTC
>TRBV20-1|few|TRBD1|TRBJ2-1
CSAFQGAQEQFF
TGCAGTGCCTTTCAGGGGGCGCAGGAGCAGTTCTTC
>TRBV5-5|many|TRBD2|TRBJ2-3
CASSPTRTSGTDTQYF
TGTGCCAGCAGCCCCACCCGGACTAGCGGCACAGATACGCAGTATTTT
>TRBV7-9|few|TRBD2|TRBJ2-1
CASSTVGASGRSYNEQFF
TGTGCCAGCAGCACAGTGGGGGCTAGCGGGAGGTCTTACAATGAGCAGTTCTTC
>TRBV5-1|.|TRBD2|TRBJ2-7
CASSLGTSGRAAVEQYF
TGCGCCAGCAGCCTCGGGACTAGCGGGAGGGCAGCGGTCGAGCAGTACTTC
>TRBV9|.|TRBD1|TRBJ2-1
CASSVVGTANEQFF
TGTGCCAGCAGCGTAGTTGGGACAGCTAATGAGCAGTTCTTC
>TRBV20-1|many|TRBD2|TRBJ2-5
CSARDASGMMETQYF
TGCAGTGCTAGAGACGCTAGCGGGATGATGGAGACCCAGTACTTC
>TRBV4-1|few|TRBD2|TRBJ2-7
CASSPRFTSDSYEQYF
TGCGCCAGCAGCCCCAGGTTCACTAGCGACTCCTACGAGCAGTACTTC
>TRBV5-6|many|.|TRBJ1-1
CASSLELEMNTEAFF
TGTGCCAGCAGCTTGGAATTGGAGATGAACACTGAAGCTTTCTTT
>TRBV3-1|many|.|TRBJ1-1
CASSQGTGLNTEAFF
TGTGCCAGCAGCCAAGGGACGGGGTTGAACACTGAAGCTTTCTTT
>TRBV15|many|TRBD2|TRBJ2-1
CATSRDLSVAGENEQFF
TGTGCCACCAGCAGAGATCTCTCGGTAGCGGGAGAAAATGAGCAGTTCTTC
>TRBV29-1|many|TRBD1|TRBJ1-2
CSVEEQGAGYTF
TGCAGCGTTGAAGAACAGGGGGCTGGCTACACCTTC
>TRBV6-1|.|TRBD1|TRBJ1-4
CASSSRRGQGREKLFF
TGTGCCAGCAGTTCGCGCCGAGGACAGGGGCGTGAAAAACTGTTTTTT
>TRBV2|many|.|TRBJ1-2
CATRFGSYGYTF
TGTGCCACACGCTTCGGGAGCTATGGCTACACCTTC
>TRBV11-3|.|.|TRBJ2-5
CASSGSDARETQYF
TGTGCCAGCAGCGGATCAGATGCGAGGGAGACCCAGTACTTC
>TRBV28|few|TRBD1|TRBJ2-3
CASSTRDRGNTQYF
TGTGCCAGCAGCACCCGGGACAGGGGAAATACGCAGTATTTT
>TRBV28|many|.|TRBJ2-4
CASKRQGTENIQYF
TGTGCCAGCAAGAGGCAGGGGACCGAAAACATTCAGTACTTC
>TRBV7-2|.|.|TRBJ2-4
CASSLAHLMGIQYF
TGTGCCAGCAGCTTAGCCCACCTCATGGGCATTCAGTACTTC
>TRBV5-5|.|.|TRBJ1-1
CASSLGLGHNMNTEAFF
TGTGCCAGCAGCCTGGGACTGGGACATAACATGAACACTGAAGCTTTCTTT
>TRBV24-1|few|TRBD2|TRBJ2-1
CATSDRTSGSYNEQFF
TGTGCCACCAGTGACCGGACTAGCGGATCCTACAATGAGCAGTTCTTC
>TRBV5-1|many|TRBD2|TRBJ2-3
CASSPLGLAGVERWDTQYF
TGCGCCAGCAGCCCCCTTGGACTAGCGGGAGTCGAAAGGTGGGATACGCAGTATTTT
>TRBV5-5|.|TRBD1|TRBJ2-1
CASSPGQEYNEQFF
TGTGCCAGCAGCCCGGGACAGGAGTACAATGAGCAGTTCTTC
>TRBV2|.|.|TRBJ2-2
CASRTGTTDTGELFF
TGTGCCAGCAGGACCGGGACAACTGACACCGGGGAGCTGTTTTTT
>TRBV9|.|.|TRBJ2-1
CASSVRPGHNEQFF
TGTGCCAGCAGCGTGCGACCCGGCCACAATGAGCAGTTCTTC
>TRBV6-1|many|.|TRBJ1-5
CASKGTLPGQPQHF
TGTGCCAGCAAGGGGACATTGCCAGGCCAGCCCCAGCATTTT
>TRBV5-1|few|TRBD1|TRBJ1-4
CASSAGQAMITTNEKLFF
TGCGCCAGCAGCGCAGGACAGGCGATGATTACAACTAATGAAAAACTGTTTTTT
>TRBV19|.|TRBD1|TRBJ1-2
CASSQDRGREYGYTF
TGTGCCAGTAGTCAAGACAGGGGGCGCGAGTATGGCTACACCTTC
>TRBV7-9|.|TRBD1|TRBJ2-4
CASSLGTGGQNIQYF
TGTGCCAGCAGCTTAGGGACAGGGGGCCAAAACATTCAGTACTTC
>TRBV19|few|TRBD2|TRBJ2-2
CASSTLGAGEGTGELFF
TGTGCCAGTAGTACCCTGGGAGCGGGGGAGGGCACCGGGGAGCTGTTTTTT
>TRBV28|many|TRBD1|TRBJ2-2
CASSPGTGGIGELFF
TGTGCCAGCAGTCCTGGGACAGGGGGCATAGGGGAGCTGTTTTTT
>TRBV6-4|.|TRBD1|TRBJ1-5
CASSEGIRGKSGNQPQHF
TGTGCCAGCAGTGAAGGTATCAGGGGGAAAAGTGGCAATCAGCCCCAGCATTTT
>TRBV12-3/TRBV12-4|many|.|TRBJ1-1
CASSPRMNTEAFF
TGTGCCAGCAGCCCACGCATGAACACTGAAGCTTTCTTT
>TRBV6-1|many|.|TRBJ1-2
CASRAAGGAYGYTF
TGTGCCAGCAGGGCGGCGGGGGGCGCCTATGGCTACACCTTC